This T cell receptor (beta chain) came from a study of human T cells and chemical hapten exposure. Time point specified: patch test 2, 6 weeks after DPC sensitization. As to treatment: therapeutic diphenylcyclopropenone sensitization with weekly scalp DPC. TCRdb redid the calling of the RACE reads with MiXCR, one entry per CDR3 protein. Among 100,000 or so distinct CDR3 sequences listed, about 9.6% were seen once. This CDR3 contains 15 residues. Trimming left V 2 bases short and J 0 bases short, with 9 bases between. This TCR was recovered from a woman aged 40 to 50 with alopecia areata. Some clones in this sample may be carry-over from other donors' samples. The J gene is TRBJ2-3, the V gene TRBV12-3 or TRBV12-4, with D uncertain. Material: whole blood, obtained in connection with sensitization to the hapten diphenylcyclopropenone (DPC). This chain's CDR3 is CASSLRPSSTDTQYF. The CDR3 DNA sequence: TGTGCCAGCAGTTTACGACCGTCTAGCACAGATACGCAGTATTTT.